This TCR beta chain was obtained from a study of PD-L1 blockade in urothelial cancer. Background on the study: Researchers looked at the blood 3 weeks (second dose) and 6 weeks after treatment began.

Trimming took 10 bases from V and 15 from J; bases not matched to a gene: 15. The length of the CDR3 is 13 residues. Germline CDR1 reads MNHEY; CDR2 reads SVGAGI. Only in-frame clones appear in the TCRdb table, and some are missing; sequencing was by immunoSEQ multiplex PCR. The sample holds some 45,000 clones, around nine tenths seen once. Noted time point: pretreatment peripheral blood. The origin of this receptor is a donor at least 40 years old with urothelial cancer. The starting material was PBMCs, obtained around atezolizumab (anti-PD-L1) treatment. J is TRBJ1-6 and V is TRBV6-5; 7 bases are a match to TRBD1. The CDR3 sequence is CATTGAYQRVLHF. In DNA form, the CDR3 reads TGTGCCACCACAGGGGCGTACCAAAGGGTCCTCCACTTT.